Reported below is one T cell receptor (beta chain). This clonotype is judged large (0.1 to 1%). Its antigen is unknown. Base qualities are missing; no much larger clone stands one base away. CDR1 and CDR2, looked up from the germline V gene, are MNHEY and SVGEGT. Counted from cysteine to phenylalanine, this CDR3 has 15 amino acids. This entry keeps only the CDR3 DNA: 45 bases, framed from base 1. V sheds 2 bases and J sheds 6 bases, leaving 17 bases between their ends. CD8+ T cells were sorted by CD103 expression on a BD FACSAria-II directly into ice-cold TRIzol LS reagent. Freshly resected lung tumor tissue was obtained at surgical resection. Fresh cells were subjected to Fc receptor blocking and were subsequently stained for CD45, CD4, CD3, CD8A and CD103, and DAPI was used for live/dead discrimination. A miRNeasy kit was used to purify total RNA from the sorted CD103+ and CD103- CD8+ T cells. Sorting of tumor-infiltrating CD8+ cytotoxic T cells by CD103 expression was used to split tissue-resident memory (TRM) cells from non-TRM cells. Donors were patients with treatment-naive lung cancer. Patients with respiratory malignancies who were newly diagnosed and untreated were recruited prospectively after referral.

Sequenced using an Illumina MiSeq. Unique molecular identifiers were built into the TCR sequencing libraries, which were indexed using TruSeq single indexes. The authors' pipeline ran thus. MIGEC v1.2.7 was used to map and error-correct TCR reads, and VDJtools v1.1.7 was then used for analysis, with default settings for both tools. Shannon-Wiener and inverse Simpson indices were computed in VDJtools to quantify repertoire diversity. Expanded TCRbeta clonotypes were defined by a frequency threshold of at least three. Wilcoxon rank-sum tests across fewer than 11 patients were used for statistical comparisons of TCR diversity between tumor TRM and non-TRM populations. TCRdb passed the public sequencing reads through fastp at Q25 and MiXCR, retaining productive beta sequences. Each CDR3 protein appears once, grouped with its most common genes and DNA. TCRdb's processing, not the study's, gives the V and J calls here. The sample records about 260 distinct CDR3 sequences, over 20% of which are singletons. The ten largest clones capture roughly two fifths of the sample.

The record originates from a study of tissue-resident memory T cells in lung cancer (dated by TCRdb to the late 2010s). Concerning the study at large: Paired tumor TRM and tumor non-TRM populations from roughly eleven lung cancer patients were compared using TCR beta-chain sequencing. Summary of the overall study and its limitations: Expanded clonotypes were found to constitute just under 75% of tumor TRM repertoires on average, compared with roughly 55% of tumor non-TRM repertoires. Compared with tumor non-TRM cells, tumor TRM cells had a significantly more restricted TCR repertoire, with lower Shannon-Wiener and inverse Simpson diversity.

The chain employs TRBV6-2 or TRBV6-3 and TRBJ2-7; tentative D gene TRBD2, with 6 bases matching. Source material: CD103- CD8+ T cells from lung tumor tissue. The cell subset or site label of this sample denotes: non-TRM CD8+ CTLs. The sequence came from a human donor with treatment-naive lung cancer (subtype not recorded). The sequenced DNA: TGTGCCAGCAGTTACCGGCAGGGACTTTGGGGCGAGCAGTACTTC. Its coded protein is CASSYRQGLWGEQYF.